The rows below give T cell receptor beta chains drawn from one sample of a study of breast tumors, draining lymph nodes, adjacent tissues. TCRdb analysed the multiplex PCR reads with MiXCR anew, one entry per CDR3 protein. This sample carries around 12,000 distinct CDR3 sequences, about 70% of them seen once, and the ten largest clones take around 47%. The sample consisted of tumor-adjacent breast tissue. Every receptor here comes from a female donor with breast cancer. Some clones in this sample may be carry-over from other donors' samples. The CDR3 runs from the conserved cysteine through the conserved F or W. The order of the fields is V gene, J gene, CDR3 length, CDR3 protein.

v_gene: TRBV9; j_gene: TRBJ2-5; len: 13; CDR3aa: CASSAGTEETQYF
v_gene: TRBV7-8; j_gene: TRBJ2-7; len: 15; CDR3aa: CASSIAGGRSYEQYF
v_gene: TRBV20-1; j_gene: TRBJ2-7; len: 13; CDR3aa: CSASGEGHYEQYF
v_gene: TRBV6-5; j_gene: TRBJ1-5; len: 16; CDR3aa: CASSYSSPGDNQPQHF
v_gene: TRBV20-1; j_gene: TRBJ2-3; len: 15; CDR3aa: CSAREDLAGPDTQYF
v_gene: TRBV19; j_gene: TRBJ2-2; len: 15; CDR3aa: CASSSSGLAGGELFF
v_gene: TRBV10-1; j_gene: TRBJ2-3; len: 13; CDR3aa: CASSGVGTDTQYF
v_gene: TRBV20-1; j_gene: TRBJ2-7; len: 14; CDR3aa: CSARVIVAGNEQYF
v_gene: TRBV20-1; j_gene: TRBJ2-1; len: 13; CDR3aa: CSAGLAGVAEQFF
v_gene: TRBV12-3/TRBV12-4; j_gene: TRBJ1-3; len: 15; CDR3aa: CASKQGQYSGNTIYF
v_gene: TRBV9; j_gene: TRBJ2-1; len: 17; CDR3aa: CASSALSSGSSYNEQFF
v_gene: TRBV9; j_gene: TRBJ2-1; len: 16; CDR3aa: CASSAGQAPAGNEQFF
v_gene: TRBV19; j_gene: TRBJ2-3; len: 14; CDR3aa: CASSDRTSAVTQYF
v_gene: TRBV9; j_gene: TRBJ2-5; len: 15; CDR3aa: CASSVDSGAGETQYF
v_gene: TRBV14; j_gene: TRBJ2-1; len: 16; CDR3aa: CASSQGTPSGYNEQFF
v_gene: TRBV19; j_gene: TRBJ2-7; len: 12; CDR3aa: CASSPNGLEQYF
v_gene: TRBV2; j_gene: TRBJ2-1; len: 13; CDR3aa: CASSLAKAREQFF
v_gene: TRBV20-1; j_gene: TRBJ2-1; len: 11; CDR3aa: CSANIYNEQFF
v_gene: TRBV3-1; j_gene: TRBJ2-1; len: 18; CDR3aa: CASGQEGLAGGPRAEQFF
v_gene: TRBV9; j_gene: TRBJ2-1; len: 16; CDR3aa: CASSRTGRETYNEQFF
v_gene: TRBV7-9; j_gene: TRBJ2-1; len: 16; CDR3aa: CASSLTGLAGVNEQFF
v_gene: TRBV7-2; j_gene: TRBJ1-4; len: 15; CDR3aa: CASSARTGRDEKLFF
v_gene: TRBV19; j_gene: TRBJ2-7; len: 13; CDR3aa: CASSGLGSYEQYF
v_gene: TRBV6-2/TRBV6-3; j_gene: TRBJ2-7; len: 13; CDR3aa: CASRPTGLYEQYF
v_gene: TRBV6-6; j_gene: TRBJ2-5; len: 15; CDR3aa: CASRERGGAVKTQYF
v_gene: TRBV19; j_gene: TRBJ2-6; len: 15; CDR3aa: CASSIVRAGANVLTF
v_gene: TRBV24-1; j_gene: TRBJ2-5; len: 16; CDR3aa: CATSDPGQGAGETQYF
v_gene: TRBV20-1; j_gene: TRBJ2-5; len: 15; CDR3aa: CSARNSGREGETQYF
v_gene: TRBV7-3; j_gene: TRBJ1-6; len: 14; CDR3aa: CASSPTGRNSPLHF
v_gene: TRBV2; j_gene: TRBJ2-7; len: 13; CDR3aa: CASSPTKTYEQYF
v_gene: TRBV20-1; j_gene: TRBJ2-7; len: 14; CDR3aa: CSARDPGRAYEQYF
v_gene: TRBV28; j_gene: TRBJ1-2; len: 14; CDR3aa: CASSLGTGVYGYTF
v_gene: TRBV20-1; j_gene: TRBJ2-7; len: 14; CDR3aa: CSARAVSGRGEQYF
v_gene: TRBV7-8; j_gene: TRBJ2-7; len: 16; CDR3aa: CASSLASRGVSYEQYF
v_gene: TRBV19; j_gene: TRBJ1-2; len: 14; CDR3aa: CASSFNGQTYGYTF
v_gene: TRBV4-2; j_gene: TRBJ2-7; len: 14; CDR3aa: CASSETVAGYEQYF
v_gene: TRBV10-3; j_gene: TRBJ2-7; len: 14; CDR3aa: CAISENTDQGGEYF
v_gene: TRBV5-4; j_gene: TRBJ2-7; len: 14; CDR3aa: CASSLGTSAYEQYF
v_gene: TRBV20-1; j_gene: TRBJ2-7; len: 11; CDR3aa: CSARGAYEQYF
v_gene: TRBV10-1; j_gene: TRBJ2-1; len: 16; CDR3aa: CASSERLAGVLNEQFF
v_gene: TRBV13; j_gene: TRBJ1-6; len: 12; CDR3aa: CASSLNSSPLHF
v_gene: TRBV19; j_gene: TRBJ2-5; len: 17; CDR3aa: CASSIGGTSGGQETQYF
v_gene: TRBV9; j_gene: TRBJ2-5; len: 13; CDR3aa: CASSVDPPGTQYF
v_gene: TRBV4-1; j_gene: TRBJ1-3; len: 18; CDR3aa: CASSQPRDREGVGNTIYF
v_gene: TRBV5-5; j_gene: TRBJ2-1; len: 19; CDR3aa: CASSFYLAEEEMAYNEQFF
v_gene: TRBV11-2; j_gene: TRBJ2-1; len: 13; CDR3aa: CASSSRLYNEQFF
v_gene: TRBV7-9; j_gene: TRBJ2-3; len: 14; CDR3aa: CATSIAGGTDTQYF
v_gene: TRBV7-6; j_gene: TRBJ2-7; len: 15; CDR3aa: CASSLVADGGDEQYF
v_gene: TRBV2; j_gene: TRBJ2-1; len: 12; CDR3aa: CASSERGTEQFF
v_gene: TRBV7-2; j_gene: TRBJ2-1; len: 12; CDR3aa: CASSFDRDEQFF
v_gene: TRBV28; j_gene: TRBJ1-2; len: 15; CDR3aa: CASSRIHRGNYGYTF
v_gene: TRBV7-9; j_gene: TRBJ2-1; len: 16; CDR3aa: CASSLALGQFFNEQFF
v_gene: TRBV9; j_gene: TRBJ2-1; len: 14; CDR3aa: CASSVDPAHNEQFF
v_gene: TRBV29-1; j_gene: TRBJ2-5; len: 13; CDR3aa: CSVVGGYQEAQYF
v_gene: TRBV28; j_gene: TRBJ1-4; len: 15; CDR3aa: CASSPGSSTNEKLFF
v_gene: TRBV4-2; j_gene: TRBJ2-7; len: 13; CDR3aa: CASSHTDKYEQYF
v_gene: TRBV20-1; j_gene: TRBJ2-1; len: 15; CDR3aa: CSARILAGVVNEQFF
v_gene: TRBV25-1; j_gene: TRBJ1-6; len: 13; CDR3aa: CASSGLPNSPLHF
v_gene: TRBV20-1; j_gene: TRBJ2-7; len: 15; CDR3aa: CSARNDRGSSYEQYF
v_gene: TRBV6-5; j_gene: TRBJ2-7; len: 15; CDR3aa: CASSPTGPGNYEQYF